This is a list of T cell receptor beta chains from one sample in a study of TIL therapy for anti-PD-1-resistant metastatic lung cancer. Sequencing was performed with immunoSEQ multiplex PCR; in TCRdb, only in-frame clones are kept and a portion is missing. The data show 50,000 to 70,000 clones, approximately 78% seen once. This specimen was blood, taken at baseline. These receptors all come from a person aged 25 to 85 with non-small cell lung cancer. Each CDR3 is given with its conserved first and last residue. Fields, in order: D gene, J gene, clone size, V gene, CDR3 DNA, CDR3 protein. D genes are given only for firm matches. A row's size may be missing; if present it is once, few, many or a size class.

D: -; J: TRBJ2-3; size: once; V: TRBV7-9; DNA: TGTGCCAGCAGCCATGTCAGCTGGACAGAGACAGATACGCAGTATTTT; CDR3: CASSHVSWTETDTQYF
D: -; J: TRBJ2-7; size: -; V: TRBV9; DNA: TGTGCCAGCAGCCCTACGACTAGTGTGGGCGAGCAGTACTTC; CDR3: CASSPTTSVGEQYF
D: -; J: TRBJ1-1; size: -; V: TRBV3-1/TRBV3-2; DNA: TGTGCCAGCAGCCAGGGTATATCAGTTTCCGGAGCTTTCTTT; CDR3: CASSQGISVSGAFF
D: -; J: TRBJ2-2; size: -; V: TRBV6-7; DNA: TGTGCCAGCAGTTACTCGAGGCCGACCGGGGAGCTGTTTTTT; CDR3: CASSYSRPTGELFF
D: -; J: TRBJ2-6; size: -; V: TRBV6-1; DNA: TGTGCCAGCAGTGAATTATCCGGGGGACACTCTGGGGCCAACGTCCTGACTTTC; CDR3: CASSELSGGHSGANVLTF
D: TRBD2; J: TRBJ2-7; size: once; V: TRBV28; DNA: TGTGCCAGCAGAGTAGCGGGGGCCCCCGAGCAGTACTTC; CDR3: CASRVAGAPEQYF
D: -; J: TRBJ1-2; size: -; V: TRBV4-3; DNA: TGCGCCAGCAGCCAAGTCCAGTTATCCTATGGCTACACCTTC; CDR3: CASSQVQLSYGYTF
D: -; J: TRBJ2-5; size: -; V: TRBV28; DNA: TGTGCCAGCATCCTAGGGGGGGGTGAGACCCAGTACTTC; CDR3: CASILGGGETQYF
D: TRBD1; J: TRBJ2-7; size: -; V: TRBV28; DNA: TGTGCCAGCAGTCCTCAACTCGGACAGGTTAGGGAGCAGTACTTC; CDR3: CASSPQLGQVREQYF
D: -; J: TRBJ2-7; size: -; V: TRBV5-1; DNA: TGCGCCAGCAGCGGCGGGGCAGGGATCTACGAGCAGTACTTC; CDR3: CASSGGAGIYEQYF
D: TRBD2; J: TRBJ2-3; size: -; V: TRBV28; DNA: TGTGCCAGCAGTTTGGCGGCTAGCGGGAGAACAGATACGCAGTATTTT; CDR3: CASSLAASGRTDTQYF
D: -; J: TRBJ2-7; size: once; V: TRBV12-2; DNA: TGTGCAAGTCGCCTCGGCGGGGGGACAGATAAGTACTACGAGCAGTACTTC; CDR3: CASRLGGGTDKYYEQYF
D: TRBD1; J: TRBJ1-1; size: -; V: TRBV7-8; DNA: TGTGCCACCACCCGACAGGGGGCTGTCCAGGGTGTGAACACTGAAGCTTTCTTT; CDR3: CATTRQGAVQGVNTEAFF
D: -; J: TRBJ2-2; size: -; V: TRBV2; DNA: TGTGCCAGCAGCAGGGAGGACACCGGGGAGCTGTTTTTT; CDR3: CASSREDTGELFF
D: -; J: TRBJ2-7; size: -; V: TRBV5-1; DNA: TGCGCCAGCAGCTTGGGGGGTCTTCCCTCGTACGAGCAGTACTTC; CDR3: CASSLGGLPSYEQYF
D: -; J: TRBJ2-3; size: -; V: TRBV6-5; DNA: TGTGCCAGCAGACCACTAGAGCTCCCAGATACGCAGTATTTT; CDR3: CASRPLELPDTQYF
D: -; J: TRBJ1-6; size: once; V: TRBV7-9; DNA: TGTGCCAGCAGCTTTAAATTTGATTCACCCCTCCACTTT; CDR3: CASSFKFDSPLHF
D: -; J: TRBJ2-5; size: -; V: TRBV19; DNA: TGTGCCACCTCCCCCGGGACGTTTGTCCAAGAGACCCAGTACTTC; CDR3: CATSPGTFVQETQYF
D: TRBD2; J: TRBJ2-3; size: -; V: TRBV9; DNA: TGTGCCAGCAGCGCGGGACTACATGGCACAGATACGCAGTATTTT; CDR3: CASSAGLHGTDTQYF
D: TRBD2; J: TRBJ2-1; size: -; V: TRBV6-2/TRBV6-3; DNA: TGTGCCAGCAGTTCTAATGCCCTGGGTAGCGGGTACAATGAGCAGTTCTTC; CDR3: CASSSNALGSGYNEQFF
D: -; J: TRBJ1-5; size: -; V: TRBV7-2; DNA: TGTGCCAGCAGCATTTCCGGGACCAATAGCAATCAGCCCCAGCATTTT; CDR3: CASSISGTNSNQPQHF
D: -; J: TRBJ1-4; size: -; V: TRBV7-8; DNA: TGTGCCAGCAGCCCTCGACGGGGAACTAATGAAAAACTGTTTTTT; CDR3: CASSPRRGTNEKLFF
D: -; J: TRBJ1-5; size: -; V: TRBV15; DNA: TGTGCCACCAGCAGAACCAGGTCGTTTGAGCCCCAGCATTTT; CDR3: CATSRTRSFEPQHF
D: -; J: TRBJ2-7; size: -; V: TRBV7-9; DNA: TGTGCCAGCAGCTTAAGTGGCGGTTGGTCCTACGAGCAGTACTTC; CDR3: CASSLSGGWSYEQYF
D: -; J: TRBJ2-2; size: -; V: TRBV9; DNA: TGTGCCAGCAGCGTAGCAGGACAGAGAAGGAACACCGGGGAGCTGTTTTTT; CDR3: CASSVAGQRRNTGELFF
D: TRBD1; J: TRBJ1-6; size: -; V: TRBV7-9; DNA: TGTGCCAGCAGCCGCTGGGACAGCTCACCCCTCCACTTT; CDR3: CASSRWDSSPLHF
D: TRBD2; J: TRBJ2-5; size: -; V: TRBV30; DNA: TGTGCCCGGGGACGGCGGGGGGGGACCCAGTACTTC; CDR3: CARGRRGGTQYF
D: -; J: TRBJ2-7; size: -; V: TRBV6-2/TRBV6-3; DNA: TGTGCCAGCAGTCACCGGGACAAGTCCTACGAGCAGTACTTC; CDR3: CASSHRDKSYEQYF
D: TRBD1; J: TRBJ1-1; size: -; V: TRBV7-8; DNA: TGTGCCAGCAGCCGAGGGGACAGGCAGAACACTGAAGCTTTCTTT; CDR3: CASSRGDRQNTEAFF
D: TRBD1; J: TRBJ1-5; size: -; V: TRBV11-2; DNA: TGTGCCAGCAGCTCAGGGGGCGGACAGCCCCAGCATTTT; CDR3: CASSSGGGQPQHF
D: TRBD2; J: TRBJ2-2; size: once; V: TRBV19; DNA: TGTGCCAGTAGGGGCACTAGCGGGAGGCCGTCCGCCGGGGAGCTGTTTTTT; CDR3: CASRGTSGRPSAGELFF
D: TRBD1; J: TRBJ2-2; size: few; V: TRBV4-1; DNA: TGCGCCAGCAGCCAAGGAGGGACAGGGTTCACCGGGGAGCTGTTTTTT; CDR3: CASSQGGTGFTGELFF
D: -; J: TRBJ2-1; size: -; V: TRBV15; DNA: TGTGCCACCAGCAGAGATTTTTCTCTGCGGGGTAACTACAATGAGCAGTTCTTC; CDR3: CATSRDFSLRGNYNEQFF
D: -; J: TRBJ2-1; size: -; V: TRBV28; DNA: TGTGCCAGCCTTAACTACAATGAGCAGTTCTTC; CDR3: CASLNYNEQFF
D: -; J: TRBJ1-5; size: -; V: TRBV28; DNA: TGTGCCAGCACACCACAGGGACGGGGCAATCAGCCCCAGCATTTT; CDR3: CASTPQGRGNQPQHF
D: -; J: TRBJ2-3; size: few; V: TRBV9; DNA: TGTGCCAGCAGCGTATGGGCGGGGAAAGACACAGATACGCAGTATTTT; CDR3: CASSVWAGKDTDTQYF
D: -; J: TRBJ1-1; size: few; V: TRBV7-9; DNA: TGTGCCAGCAGCTTACAGGGCGGGGGCACTGAAGCTTTCTTT; CDR3: CASSLQGGGTEAFF
D: TRBD2; J: TRBJ2-3; size: -; V: TRBV4-3; DNA: TGCGCCAGCAGCCAAGACGGGGCGGGAGGAGTCGCAGATACGCAGTATTTT; CDR3: CASSQDGAGGVADTQYF
D: TRBD2; J: TRBJ2-7; size: -; V: TRBV29-1; DNA: TGCAGCGTTGTGGGACTAGCGGGACCCTACGAGCAGTACTTC; CDR3: CSVVGLAGPYEQYF
D: -; J: TRBJ2-1; size: -; V: TRBV24-1; DNA: TGTGCCACCGAAACCGGTAACGACAATGAGCAGTTCTTC; CDR3: CATETGNDNEQFF
D: -; J: TRBJ2-3; size: -; V: TRBV19; DNA: TGTGCCAGTAGTATTGGAGGGAGACCGGATACGCAGTATTTT; CDR3: CASSIGGRPDTQYF
D: TRBD1; J: TRBJ2-6; size: -; V: TRBV30; DNA: TGTGCCTACGGACAGGTCTCTGGGGCCAACGTCCTGACTTTC; CDR3: CAYGQVSGANVLTF
D: -; J: TRBJ2-1; size: -; V: TRBV10-3; DNA: TGTGCCATCAGTGAGTCGAACGGCATCAATCGGGGTGAGCAGTTCTTC; CDR3: CAISESNGINRGEQFF
D: TRBD2; J: TRBJ2-1; size: -; V: TRBV5-1; DNA: TGCGCCAGCAGCTTCGGCCAGCGGGGGGGCAATGAGCAGTTCTTC; CDR3: CASSFGQRGGNEQFF
D: -; J: TRBJ2-5; size: -; V: TRBV5-1; DNA: TGCGCCAGCAGCTTTTTGGGAATTGAAGAGACCCAGTACTTC; CDR3: CASSFLGIEETQYF
D: -; J: TRBJ2-1; size: -; V: TRBV14; DNA: TGTGCCAGCAGCCAGAGGAGCTCAAATGAGCAGTTCTTC; CDR3: CASSQRSSNEQFF
D: -; J: TRBJ2-7; size: few; V: TRBV6-2/TRBV6-3; DNA: TGTGCCAGCAGTTACTCCGGGCTCCACTACGAGCAGTACTTC; CDR3: CASSYSGLHYEQYF
D: TRBD2; J: TRBJ2-5; size: once; V: TRBV30; DNA: TGTGCCTGGAGGACTAGCGGCCTTACTCAAGAGACCCAGTACTTC; CDR3: CAWRTSGLTQETQYF
D: TRBD2; J: TRBJ2-2; size: -; V: TRBV19; DNA: TGTGCCAGTAGGATAGCGGGAGTAGGAACCGGGGAGCTGTTTTTT; CDR3: CASRIAGVGTGELFF
D: -; J: TRBJ1-1; size: few; V: TRBV7-9; DNA: TGTGCCAGCAGCTTAGGATCGACCACTGAAGCTTTCTTT; CDR3: CASSLGSTTEAFF
D: -; J: TRBJ1-5; size: few; V: TRBV6-2/TRBV6-3; DNA: TGTGCCAGCAGTCGACTTACGACGGGACAGCCCCAGCATTTT; CDR3: CASSRLTTGQPQHF
D: TRBD2; J: TRBJ2-7; size: once; V: TRBV10-3; DNA: TGTGCCACAGGACTAGCGGAAACCTACGAGCAGTACTTC; CDR3: CATGLAETYEQYF
D: -; J: TRBJ2-1; size: -; V: TRBV24-1; DNA: TGTGCCACCAGTGATAGTGTATGGGGGGATGAGCAGTTCTTC; CDR3: CATSDSVWGDEQFF
D: TRBD2; J: TRBJ2-7; size: few; V: TRBV7-9; DNA: TGTGCCAGCAGCCTAGGGCAAACTAGCGCCTACTCCTACGAGCAGTACTTC; CDR3: CASSLGQTSAYSYEQYF
D: TRBD1; J: TRBJ2-2; size: once; V: TRBV6-5; DNA: TGTGCCAGCAAAGAGAGGGACAGATACACCGGGGAGCTGTTTTTT; CDR3: CASKERDRYTGELFF
D: -; J: TRBJ2-7; size: medium-sized; V: TRBV7-9; DNA: TGTGCCAGCAGCTTAGGGGCCTACGAGCAGTACTTC; CDR3: CASSLGAYEQYF
D: -; J: TRBJ1-1; size: -; V: TRBV19; DNA: TGTGCCAGTAGGACCCCCAGGGGAGTTGGGAACACTGAAGCTTTCTTT; CDR3: CASRTPRGVGNTEAFF
D: TRBD2; J: TRBJ2-5; size: -; V: TRBV5-1; DNA: TGCGCCAGCAGCTTGCGTGTTAGCGGGAGTGGAGAGACCCAGTACTTC; CDR3: CASSLRVSGSGETQYF
D: -; J: TRBJ2-3; size: -; V: TRBV9; DNA: TGTGCCAGCAGCGAGGGAGGGGGAGTTAGTGGCACAGATACGCAGTATTTT; CDR3: CASSEGGGVSGTDTQYF
D: TRBD2; J: TRBJ2-7; size: -; V: TRBV5-4; DNA: TGTGCCAGCAGCTTTAGCGGGGGTCGATACGAGCAGTACTTC; CDR3: CASSFSGGRYEQYF